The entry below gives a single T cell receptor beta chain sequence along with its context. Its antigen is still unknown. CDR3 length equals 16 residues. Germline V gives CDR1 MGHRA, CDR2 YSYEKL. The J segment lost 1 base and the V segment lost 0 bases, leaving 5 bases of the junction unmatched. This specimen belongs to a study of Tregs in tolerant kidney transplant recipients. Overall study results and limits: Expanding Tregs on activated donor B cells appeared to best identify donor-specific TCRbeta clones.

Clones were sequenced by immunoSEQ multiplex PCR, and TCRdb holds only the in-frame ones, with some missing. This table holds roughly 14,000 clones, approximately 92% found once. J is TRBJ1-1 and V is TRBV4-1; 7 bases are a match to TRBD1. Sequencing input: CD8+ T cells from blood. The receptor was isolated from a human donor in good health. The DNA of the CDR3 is TGCGCCAGCAGCCAAGATCGGACAGGTCAGAACACTGAAGCTTTCTTT. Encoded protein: CASSQDRTGQNTEAFF.